A selection of T cell receptor beta chains follows, all from one sample in a study of OX40 agonist ivuxolimab in advanced cancers. TCRdb keeps only in-frame clones here, not all; method: immunoSEQ multiplex PCR. The sample records 110,000 or so clones, around 93% being singletons. The sample consisted of CD4+ or CD8+ T cells sorted from blood, taken in a trial of the OX40 agonist ivuxolimab. These receptors were obtained from an adult with an advanced solid tumor such as melanoma, head and neck, liver or kidney cancer. The conserved cysteine and the conserved F or W are not part of the CDR3 here.

CDR3 length	V gene	J gene	CDR3 protein
15	TRBV19	TRBJ1-2	ASSPRRAPRIRIGYT
13	TRBV5-4	TRBJ2-3	ASSRIGGGSDTQY
13	TRBV11-3	TRBJ2-3	ASSPPGEGADTQY
10	TRBV30	TRBJ1-1	AHRTGSAEAF
12	TRBV30	TRBJ2-7	AWSAGISVIEQY
13	TRBV4-1	TRBJ1-3	ASSQENRVGNTIY
16	TRBV7-3	TRBJ2-5	ASSRGTSGGPSQETQY
12	TRBV9	TRBJ2-1	ASSPSRIYNEQF
11	TRBV30	TRBJ1-1	AFLLTLVTEAF
11	TRBV6-5	TRBJ1-2	ASSLQANYGYT
12	TRBV5-5	TRBJ2-3	ASTGQVSTDTQY
13	TRBV19	TRBJ2-7	ASSPLPSLGYEQY
13	TRBV11-2	TRBJ2-7	ASSLRGGQYYEQY
13	TRBV19	TRBJ2-2	ASTQGGTNTGELF
10	TRBV7-9	TRBJ1-1	ASSLHTDEAF
13	TRBV5-8	TRBJ1-5	ASSHTGAGNQPQH
11	TRBV23-1	TRBJ2-4	ASSRGQENIQY
11	TRBV5-1	TRBJ1-1	ASRLSPDSEAF
14	TRBV30	TRBJ2-6	AWSVGTSPGANVLT
11	TRBV19	TRBJ1-2	ASSTGGDHGYT
11	TRBV5-4	TRBJ1-2	ASSLDGAGGYT
13	TRBV11-2	TRBJ2-5	ASSLGLTGRETQY
12	TRBV11-2	TRBJ2-2	ASSLGQPDGELF
13	TRBV27	TRBJ1-4	ASSLSAAQGEKLF
12	TRBV27	TRBJ1-6	ASSFKKNNSPLH
11	TRBV30	TRBJ2-3	AWSVGNADTQY
9	TRBV11-3	TRBJ2-7	ASSPDREQY
10	TRBV9	TRBJ2-1	ASSVPRNEQF
12	TRBV30	TRBJ2-2	AWTRDSLPGELF
15	TRBV19	TRBJ2-6	ASSIGTGVSGANVLT
13	TRBV13	TRBJ2-1	ASSATLTGSHEQF
12	TRBV7-2	TRBJ1-3	ASSLDMGANTIY
15	TRBV10-3	TRBJ2-2	AISLTQGALNTGELF
13	TRBV7-3	TRBJ2-1	ASSPSRTRVNEQF
9	TRBV7-9	TRBJ2-1	ASSFSEKQF
11	TRBV7-6	TRBJ2-5	ASSLPEGETQY
12	TRBV11-3	TRBJ2-1	ASSLDLLVAEQF
13	TRBV11-2	TRBJ2-2	ASSQQGAGTGELF
14	TRBV11-2	TRBJ2-7	ASSPAGGGPTYEQY
12	TRBV6-5	TRBJ2-7	ASSELGLKYEQY
13	TRBV5-6	TRBJ1-1	ASSFTGTVNTEAF
12	TRBV29-1	TRBJ1-4	SVEGTATNEKLF
14	TRBV11-1	TRBJ2-1	ASSLGLAGAGNEQF
13	TRBV5-4	TRBJ2-3	ASSLAGVATDTQY
14	TRBV18	TRBJ2-2	ASSPRTGMNTGELF
16	TRBV19	TRBJ2-2	ASSIQGTSGWHTGELF
11	TRBV30	TRBJ1-4	AWSPGGGEKLF
15	TRBV2	TRBJ2-2	ASSELGSGGFGGELF
17	TRBV9	TRBJ2-1	ASSPAGLAGPGRDNEQF
14	TRBV27	TRBJ2-1	ASSVPGLAGSNEQF
13	TRBV5-1	TRBJ2-5	ASSVGTSGRKTQY
12	TRBV6-6	TRBJ2-5	ASSYSRDQETQY
14	TRBV4-1	TRBJ2-7	ASSQEDDNFSYEQY
13	TRBV6-1	TRBJ1-2	ASIYPGQTGGGYT
13	TRBV7-8	TRBJ2-7	ASSLGTSTIYEQY
14	TRBV18	TRBJ2-2	ASSLIGERGTGELF
12	TRBV5-1	TRBJ2-7	ASSWGLAGEEQY